Each of the 30 T cell receptor beta chains below was sequenced from the same sample in a study of Graves' ophthalmopathy and Graves' hyperthyroidism. Researchers took RNA transcripts and amplified TCR beta CDR3 regions from them. HTBI primers served in a first-round RT-PCR, which a second-round multiplex PCR followed. TCRdb ran MiXCR on the multiplex PCR reads and lists one entry per CDR3 protein. Counted here are around 400,000 distinct CDR3 sequences, 20% to 25% occurring once; the ten biggest clones make up 2.5% to 3.5%. Sequenced sample: peripheral blood. The receptor source for this set is a young woman with stable Graves' hyperthyroidism.

This clonotype came up a few times. This sequence joins TRBV6-2 or TRBV6-3 and TRBJ1-2, with D maybe TRBD1 (6 bases). The CDR3 is made up of 18 amino acids. Trimming removed 2 bases at V and 7 bases at J, with 26 bases between. Germline CDR1 and CDR2: MNHEY and SVGEGT. The CDR3 reads CASSYIRDGGTREAGYTF. The DNA for the CDR3 is TGTGCCAGCAGTTACATACGCGACGGAGGGACAAGGGAGGCTGGCTACACCTTC.

Ten or more counts support this clonotype. The chain links TRBV12-3 or TRBV12-4 to TRBJ2-7; 11 bases map to TRBD1. V lost 0 bases and J lost 7; bases outside the gene matches: 8. The CDR3 covers 16 residues. The CDR3 spells CASSLASGQGAEEQYF. The CDR3 DNA is TGTGCCAGCAGTTTAGCGTCAGGACAGGGGGCTGAAGAGCAGTACTTC.

This clonotype was picked up many times. This sequence joins TRBV12-3 or TRBV12-4 and TRBJ1-6, with D perhaps matching TRBD1 (6 bases). V shed 6 bases and J shed 6 bases, with 6 bases lying between them. This CDR3 has 12 residues. CDR3 amino acids: CASRDSNSPLHF. CDR3 in DNA: TGTGCCAGCAGGGACAGTAATTCACCCCTCCACTTT.

This clonotype showed up many times. This chain uses TRBV6-1 with TRBJ1-1; no definite D call. The CDR3 runs to 15 residues. Per the germline V gene, CDR1 is MNHNS and CDR2 is SASEGT. V was clipped by 2 bases and J by 3 bases, with 13 bases between them. Here the CDR3 DNA reads TGTGCCAGCAGTGAACTCAAGGGTGGGTACACTGAAGCTTTCTTT. Protein product: CASSELKGGYTEAFF.

This clonotype was seen at least ten times. This chain connects TRBV27 to TRBJ1-1, with D perhaps matching TRBD1 (5 bases). Trimming took 5 bases from V and 3 from J, leaving 13 bases between them. The CDR3 loop spans 14 amino acids. Looked up from germline, CDR1 is MNHEY and CDR2 is SMNVEV (reference sequence). CDR3 amino acids: CASSPGTLYTEAFF. CDR3 DNA: TGTGCCAGCAGTCCCGGGACGCTCTACACTGAAGCTTTCTTT.

This clonotype was counted ten times or more. The CDR3 coding sequence is TGCAGCGTTGGACAGGGGGCGGGCGGGGAGCTGTTTTTT. Translating it yields CSVGQGAGGELFF. V is TRBV29-1 and J is TRBJ2-2; 10 bases fit TRBD1. There are 13 residues in the CDR3. Trimming at V came to 4 bases and at J to 7 bases, leaving 3 bases not matched to a gene. In germline, CDR1 is SQVTM, CDR2 ANQGSEA.

This clonotype was seen many times. This chain links TRBV12-3 or TRBV12-4 with TRBJ1-1; 9 nucleotides align to TRBD1. The CDR3 runs 13 residues. V lost 6 bases, J lost 10 bases, and 9 bases stayed unmatched. The DNA of the CDR3 is TGTGCCAGCAGACTGGGACAGGGCATAGGAGCTTTCTTT. This gives the protein CASRLGQGIGAFF.

This clonotype was counted at least ten times. The chain employs TRBV20-1 and TRBJ2-7; D is possibly TRBD2 (5 bases). The germline gives CDR1 DFQATT, CDR2 SNEGSKA (reference sequence). The CDR3 spans 14 residues. The V end was cut by 3 bases, the J end by 7 bases, with 19 bases between. CDR3 nucleotides: TGCAGTGCTAGGGCGGGCGCTAGGGTGGATGAGCAGTACTTC. Encoded protein: CSARAGARVDEQYF.

The genes are TRBV12-5 and TRBJ1-3; D remains ambiguous. This CDR3 region has 16 residues. V lost 1 base to trimming and J lost 1 base, with 11 bases between them. Germline assignment: CDR1 LGHNT and CDR2 FRNRAP. The CDR3 loop is CASGLASTTSGNTIYF. CDR3 nucleotides: TGTGCTAGTGGTTTGGCGTCGACTACGTCTGGAAACACCATATATTTT.

This clonotype was recorded many times. The genes are TRBV6-5 and TRBJ2-3; 11 bases match TRBD1. CDR3 length: 15 amino acids. In germline, CDR1 is MNHEY, CDR2 SVGAGI. Trimming took 3 bases from V and 7 from J; bases not matched to a gene: 6. CDR3 DNA sequence: TGTGCCAGCAGTTATCTGGGGACAGGGGGTAATACGCAGTATTTT. Its translation is CASSYLGTGGNTQYF.

This clonotype showed up many times. The V and J genes are TRBV6-1 and TRBJ2-5; D unclear. Trimming took 1 base from V and 2 from J, leaving 8 bases between them. Germline CDR1 reads MNHNS; CDR2 reads SASEGT. The CDR3 is made up of 14 amino acids. This chain's CDR3 is CASSEGLVQETQYF. Written as DNA, the CDR3 is TGTGCCAGCAGTGAAGGTCTAGTTCAAGAGACCCAGTACTTC.

This chain uses TRBV4-1 with TRBJ2-7, with 8 bases identical to TRBD1. Per germline, CDR1 MGHRA and CDR2 YSYEKL. V shed 5 bases, J shed 3 bases, and the junction held 6 bases outside the gene matches. CDR3 length: 14 residues. The CDR3 nucleotides read TGCGCCAGCAGCTGGACAGGGCGTGACTACGAGCAGTACTTC. It yields the protein CASSWTGRDYEQYF.

This sequence joins TRBV6-2 or TRBV6-3 and TRBJ1-1; a possible D gene is TRBD1 (6 bases). Trimming cost V 7 bases and J 1 base, with 19 bases left between them. The CDR3 runs 16 residues. The germline V gene has CDR1 MNHEY and CDR2 SVGEGT. The CDR3: CASKRTPGHENTEAFF. The DNA for the CDR3 is TGTGCCAGCAAACGGACGCCGGGACATGAGAACACTGAAGCTTTCTTT.

This clonotype has at least ten counts. This rearrangement joins TRBV11-2 to TRBJ2-2, with 12 nucleotides matching TRBD2. Looked up from germline, CDR1 is SGHAT and CDR2 is FQNNGV. J was trimmed by 4 bases and V by 3 bases; bases with no gene match: 0. The CDR3 runs to 15 residues. The CDR3: CASSLTSGSTGELFF. CDR3 sequence (DNA): TGTGCCAGCAGCTTGACTAGCGGGAGCACCGGGGAGCTGTTTTTT.

This clonotype has just a few counts. The genes are TRBV14 and TRBJ2-1, with 7 bases fitting TRBD1. With V trimmed by 5 bases and J by 4 bases, 8 bases remained unmatched. Germline V gives CDR1 SGHDN, CDR2 FVKESK. This CDR3 has 15 amino acids. CDR3 bases: TGTGCCAGCAGCAACAGGGGAGACTCGTACAATGAGCAGTTCTTC. This gives the protein CASSNRGDSYNEQFF.

This clonotype occurred many times. V is TRBV27 and J is TRBJ1-1; 9 nucleotides match TRBD1. This CDR3 has 14 residues. Germline loops: CDR1 MNHEY, CDR2 SMNVEV (reference sequence). V lost 5 bases to trimming and J lost 6 bases; unmatched junction nucleotides: 7. DNA of the CDR3: TGTGCCAGCAGTGGACAGGGGAGTTTCGCTGAAGCTTTCTTT. Translation: CASSGQGSFAEAFF.

This clonotype was picked up many times. This chain joins TRBV28 and TRBJ2-7; the match to TRBD1 covers 7 bases. V dropped 6 bases and J dropped 3; count of bases not matched to a gene: 8. The CDR3 totals 14 residues. Germline assignment: CDR1 MDHEN and CDR2 SYDVKM. The DNA for the CDR3 is TGTGCCAGCAGGAGACAGGGTAGGGGCTACGAGCAGTACTTC. Its translation: CASRRQGRGYEQYF.

This clonotype came up many times. CDR3 bases: TGTGCCAGCAGCTTAGCCAGGGGAGACGAGCAGTACTTC. It is translated as CASSLARGDEQYF. The chain carries TRBV7-2 and TRBJ2-7; D possibly corresponds to TRBD1 (6 bases). CDR3 length: 13 amino acids. V was trimmed by 0 bases and J by 5 bases, leaving 8 bases between them. Germline V gene lookup returns CDR1 SGHTA and CDR2 FQGNSA.

The rearrangement uses TRBV12-3 or TRBV12-4 and TRBJ1-2; D remains ambiguous. This CDR3 is 13 amino acids long. Trimming shortened V by 3 bases and J by 4 bases, and 9 bases separated the two germline ends. The chain's CDR3 is CASSFSTVYGYTF. In DNA, the CDR3 is TGTGCCAGCAGTTTCTCGACGGTCTATGGCTACACCTTC.

Ten or more counts support this clonotype. The V and J genes are TRBV20-1 and TRBJ2-7; D gene ambiguous. The germline gives CDR1 DFQATT, CDR2 SNEGSKA (reference sequence). V was trimmed by 5 bases and J by 2 bases, leaving 7 bases between them. The length of the CDR3 is 11 residues. The CDR3 here is CSALLTYEQYF. In nucleotides, the CDR3 is TGCAGTGCTCTCCTTACCTACGAGCAGTACTTC.

This clonotype was detected many times. The chain combines TRBV12-3 or TRBV12-4 with TRBJ1-2; 7 bases are shared with TRBD1. The CDR3 sequence is 12 residues long. J was trimmed by 11 bases and V by 3 bases; bases with no gene match: 6. Here the CDR3 reads CASSFDRASYTF. CDR3 sequence (DNA): TGTGCCAGCAGTTTCGACAGGGCCTCGTACACCTTC.

In this sample, this clonotype turned up many times. The V gene is TRBV15, the J gene TRBJ1-1; 8 positions agree with TRBD1. The CDR3 runs 14 residues. V lost 2 bases, J lost 5 bases, and 4 bases stayed unmatched. Germline values: CDR1 LNHNV, CDR2 YYDKDF (reference sequence). CDR3 in DNA: TGTGCCACCAGCAGACCAGGGGGCTGGACTGAAGCTTTCTTT. Residues: CATSRPGGWTEAFF.

In its sample, this clonotype was seen many times. V usage is TRBV2 and J usage is TRBJ2-5; D may be TRBD1 (5 bases). This CDR3 comprises 11 residues. CDR1 is SNHLY and CDR2 is FYNNEI in the germline V gene. With 6 bases removed from V and 5 bases from J, the gap between germline ends came to 7 bases. The chain's CDR3 is CASRDTETQYF. The CDR3 nucleotides are TGTGCCAGCAGGGACACGGAGACCCAGTACTTC.

Concerning this clonotype: A much larger clone lies one base from this, so it may be a read error. The V gene is TRBV19, the J gene TRBJ2-7, with D possibly being TRBD2 (5 bases). Trimming took off 5 bases at V and 5 bases at J, with 13 bases between the two ends. Germline values: CDR1 LNHDA, CDR2 SQIVND (reference sequence). The CDR3 loop spans 13 amino acids. The CDR3 bases are TGTGCCAGTAGTTCCAAGCGGTTCCACGAGCAGTACTTC. It translates to CASSSKRFHEQYF.

This chain links TRBV25-1 with TRBJ2-7; tentative D call: TRBD2 (6 bases). This CDR3 spans 14 amino acids. Deletions cut 4 bases from V and 3 bases from J, with 13 bases between. CDR1 and CDR2 from the germline V gene are MGHDK and SYGVNS. Written as DNA, the CDR3 is TGTGCCAGCAGTGGGGGACTGGGGAACTACGAGCAGTACTTC. Translated, it gives CASSGGLGNYEQYF.

This clonotype was detected many times. V gene TRBV7-9 combines with J gene TRBJ1-1; the D gene is possibly TRBD1 (6 bases). Trimming removed 5 bases from V and 5 bases from J, with 24 bases in between. CDR1 SEHNR and CDR2 FQNEAQ come from the germline V gene (reference sequence). CDR3 length: 17 residues. The DNA of the CDR3 is TGTGCCAGCAGCCCCCCCCGGGGGAGGGGGGAGGGGACTGAAGCTTTCTTT. Amino acid sequence: CASSPPRGRGEGTEAFF. The complete variable domain, with remaining parts taken from reference TRBV7-9 and TRBJ1-1, reads DTGVSQNPRHKITKRGQNVTFRCDPISEHNRLYWYRQTLGQGPEFLTYFQNEAQLEKSRLLSDRFSAERPKGSFSTLEIQRTEQGDSAMYLCASSPPRGRGEGTEAFFGQGTRLTVV.

The chain employs TRBV5-1 and TRBJ1-1; unclear D gene. Between the trimmed V and J ends, which lost 1 base and 0 bases, there was a span of 22 bases. Germline CDR1 and CDR2: SGHRS and YFSETQ. The CDR3 has 19 residues. The CDR3 region is CASSLTTQRESKMNTEAFF. The CDR3 DNA follows: TGCGCCAGCAGCTTGACAACACAAAGAGAGTCTAAAATGAACACTGAAGCTTTCTTT.

This clonotype was seen repeatedly, ten times or more. This rearrangement joins TRBV6-5 to TRBJ2-5, with D unresolved. The germline gives CDR1 MNHEY, CDR2 SVGAGI. CDR3 size: 16 residues. The germline V and J ends were trimmed by 4 bases and 2 bases, with 17 bases remaining between them. The CDR3 loop is CASSSLDTQGQETQYF. DNA of the CDR3: TGTGCCAGCAGTTCCCTCGACACTCAAGGGCAAGAGACCCAGTACTTC.

This clonotype was seen more than once but under ten times. This chain uses TRBV11-1 with TRBJ2-7; D is perhaps TRBD2 (7 bases). The germline gives CDR1 SGHAT, CDR2 FQDESV (reference sequence). The length of the CDR3 is 18 residues. V shed 4 bases and J shed 6 bases, with 28 bases lying between them. The CDR3 loop reads CASSSSGASGVVLSEQYF. In nucleotides, the CDR3 is TGTGCCAGCAGCTCTTCAGGGGCTAGCGGCGTCGTGTTGAGCGAGCAGTACTTC.

CDR3: CAWSGVIDEQYF. CDR3 DNA sequence: TGTGCCTGGAGTGGGGTTATCGACGAGCAGTACTTC. The chain carries TRBV30 and TRBJ2-7; D gene uncertain. Germline V gives CDR1 GTSNPN, CDR2 SVGIG (reference sequence). Trimming stripped 1 base from V and 5 bases from J, with 9 bases between. CDR3 length: 12 residues.